The rows below give T cell receptor beta chains drawn from one sample of a study of T cell changes during pregnancy in multiple sclerosis. The repertoire was sequenced with immunoSEQ multiplex PCR; TCRdb's copy has only in-frame clones and lacks some. Of 85,000 to 110,000 clones listed, 92% are singletons. The material sequenced was peripheral blood, taken after pregnancy. These receptors were taken from a female donor with multiple sclerosis, enrolled in a pregnancy study. CDR3s include the opening cysteine and the closing phenylalanine or tryptophan. The order of the fields is D gene, V gene, clone size, J gene, CDR3 protein, CDR3 DNA. D genes are given only for firm matches. Clone size is shown for a subset of rows, as once, few, many or a class of expanded clone.

d_gene: .; v_gene: TRBV19; abundance: .; j_gene: TRBJ1-1; CDR3aa: CASTMRQGNTEAFF; CDR3nt: TGTGCCAGTACCATGCGGCAAGGGAACACTGAAGCTTTCTTT
d_gene: .; v_gene: TRBV6-6; abundance: .; j_gene: TRBJ2-7; CDR3aa: CASRLTGSSYEQYF; CDR3nt: TGTGCCAGCAGGCTGACTGGAAGCTCCTACGAGCAGTACTTC
d_gene: .; v_gene: TRBV27; abundance: .; j_gene: TRBJ2-6; CDR3aa: CASSLDPGSGANVLTF; CDR3nt: TGTGCCAGCAGTTTAGATCCGGGCTCTGGGGCCAACGTCCTGACTTTC
d_gene: .; v_gene: TRBV4-1; abundance: .; j_gene: TRBJ1-5; CDR3aa: CASSPRLGASNQPQHF; CDR3nt: TGCGCCAGCAGCCCCCGATTGGGGGCCAGCAATCAGCCCCAGCATTTT
d_gene: .; v_gene: TRBV19; abundance: .; j_gene: TRBJ2-3; CDR3aa: CASSTFSSGPDTQYF; CDR3nt: TGTGCCAGTAGTACTTTCTCCTCAGGGCCAGATACGCAGTATTTT
d_gene: .; v_gene: TRBV9; abundance: .; j_gene: TRBJ1-3; CDR3aa: CASSVSVGGREGTIYF; CDR3nt: TGTGCCAGCAGCGTGTCAGTGGGAGGGCGCGAGGGCACCATATATTTT
d_gene: TRBD2; v_gene: TRBV15; abundance: .; j_gene: TRBJ2-3; CDR3aa: CATSRPPGLAGEGDTQYF; CDR3nt: TGTGCCACCAGCAGACCCCCGGGACTAGCGGGGGAGGGGGATACGCAGTATTTT
d_gene: TRBD2; v_gene: TRBV25-1; abundance: .; j_gene: TRBJ2-1; CDR3aa: CASSEGGSRVIHEQFF; CDR3nt: TGTGCCAGCAGTGAAGGCGGGAGTAGGGTTATCCATGAGCAGTTCTTC
d_gene: .; v_gene: TRBV6-1; abundance: once; j_gene: TRBJ1-4; CDR3aa: CASRRGAGEKLFF; CDR3nt: TGTGCCAGCAGACGGGGGGCGGGAGAAAAACTGTTTTTT
d_gene: .; v_gene: TRBV9; abundance: .; j_gene: TRBJ2-1; CDR3aa: CASSVDGDEQFF; CDR3nt: TGTGCCAGCAGCGTAGACGGGGATGAGCAGTTCTTC
d_gene: .; v_gene: TRBV4-1; abundance: .; j_gene: TRBJ2-4; CDR3aa: CASSARDSNIQYF; CDR3nt: TGCGCCAGCAGCGCAAGGGACTCTAACATTCAGTACTTC